The 2 T cell receptor beta chains in this list originate from one sample, sequenced in a study of shared clonotypes between healthy human individuals. Produced via immunoSEQ multiplex PCR; TCRdb's table is partial and in-frame only. The sample holds a few million clones; less than 95% are singletons and the top ten take more than 0.35%. The specimen was naive CD4+ T cells from PBMCs. Subset denoted: CD45RA+ positively selected. Source of these receptors: a young man in good health. Some clones in this sample may be carry-over from other donors' samples.

The chain uses TRBV28 and TRBJ2-5; TRBD1 matches 11 bases. The V gene end was trimmed by 8 bases and the J gene end by 5 bases; junction bases not matched to a gene: 10. CDR1 and CDR2 (germline): MDHEN, SYDVKM. The CDR3 has 15 amino acids. DNA for the CDR3: TGTGCCAGCCGTCTCGGACAGGGGGCAAGGGAGACCCAGTACTTC. This translates into CASRLGQGARETQYF.

J is TRBJ2-5 and V is TRBV11-2; 9 nucleotides match TRBD1. Looked up from germline, CDR1 is SGHAT and CDR2 is FQNNGV. This CDR3 has 13 amino acids. Germline trimming cut 6 bases from V and 4 bases from J; bases unmatched to any gene: 3. The CDR3 region has the DNA TGTGCCAGCAGGAGACAGGGGGTAGAGACCCAGTACTTC. Translation gives CASRRQGVETQYF.